This TCR beta chain was found in a study of T cells in Graves' hyperthyroidism and ophthalmopathy. As for the study in general: Any treatment followed the collection of peripheral blood at initial diagnosis.

In this sample, this clonotype turned up many times. With duration under 3 months, ophthalmopathy was active: Clinical Activity Score at least 3, NOSPECS at least 4. For the diagnoses, clinical symptoms, serum thyroxine and TRAb, thyroid ultrasound and orbital computed tomography were used. This sample holds PBMCs from 8 to 10 ml fresh peripheral blood. Germline V CDR1 and CDR2: SGDLS, YYNGEE. The germline V and J ends were trimmed by 0 bases and 2 bases, with 11 bases remaining between them. The CDR3 covers 15 residues. The CDR3 regions of TCR beta were amplified from RNA transcripts. RT-PCR in the first round (using the HTBI primer set) targeted the TCR CDR3. TCRdb independently ran MiXCR on the multiplex PCR reads; one entry per CDR3 protein. The profile shows about 500,000 distinct CDR3 sequences, roughly 18% of them singletons.

Sequencing was performed on blood. The clonotype originates from a young woman with Graves' ophthalmopathy. This chain links TRBV9 with TRBJ1-2; TRBD1 is a possible D gene (6 bases). CDR3 DNA: TGTGCCAGCAGCGTAGGAGGGGGTATGAACTATGGCTACACCTTC. Protein sequence: CASSVGGGMNYGYTF.